This T cell receptor beta chain was found in a study of blood T cells in healthy people across ages. With 2 bases clipped from V and 10 bases from J, the junction kept 8 bases outside the gene matches. This CDR3 spans 13 amino acids. The germline V gene encodes CDR1 SGHKS and CDR2 YYEKEE (reference sequence). For the second PCR, which ran for about 6 to 11 cycles, a sample-barcoded 5' primer and a J-beta primer mix were used. One entry per CDR3 protein, called by TCRdb with MiXCR from the 5' RACE reads. The data hold under 2,000,000 distinct CDR3 sequences, with about 50% observed a single time. The gene calls are TRBV5-5 and TRBJ2-7; 8 bases match TRBD2. Sequencing was done on a sample of blood. The TCR sequence derives from a middle-aged woman in good health. The CDR3 here is CASSLGSGVPQYF. The CDR3 DNA reads as TGTGCCAGCAGCTTAGGTAGCGGGGTACCCCAGTACTTC.